This T cell receptor (beta chain) is from a study of CD8 T cells in ankylosing spondylitis. Looked up from germline, CDR1 is GTSNPN and CDR2 is SVGIG (reference sequence). V was trimmed by 4 bases and J by 1 base, leaving 8 bases between them. This CDR3 has 13 amino acids. In its sample, this clonotype was seen a few times. TCRdb re-called the 5' RACE reads with MiXCR, one entry per CDR3 protein. The profile shows 200,000 to 250,000 distinct CDR3 sequences, about 11% of them singletons. Input material: blood, either unsorted or a sorted T cell fraction (not recorded which). The sequence was obtained from a male donor with ankylosing spondylitis or in good health (not recorded which). The gene calls are TRBV30 and TRBJ1-5; D uncertain. This CDR3 reads CAWNYASNQPQHF. In DNA form, the CDR3 reads TGTGCCTGGAATTACGCGAGCAATCAGCCCCAGCATTTT.